This TCR beta chain was found in a study of cytomegalovirus exposure and HLA in healthy donors. This table comes from immunoSEQ multiplex PCR, and its TCRdb copy is limited to in-frame clones, with some not included. Of under 65,000 clones detected, approximately 89% appear once; the ten largest clones hold approximately 8.4%. Broader study findings: The authors listed over 150 TCR beta chains as cytomegalovirus-associated.

The CDR3 consists of 21 residues. The germline V gene encodes CDR1 ENHRY and CDR2 SYGVKD. Trimming removed 4 bases at V and 0 bases at J, with 28 bases between. This clone was detected once. As yet, its antigen is unknown. The sample consisted of PBMCs. The chain links TRBV10-3 to TRBJ1-3, with D perhaps TRBD1 (5 bases). The TCR originated in a woman aged 18-30 years in good health and CMV-seropositive. In DNA, the CDR3 is TGTGCCATCAGTGGCCAGGGAAGTCTTAGATTCTCTCGATACTCTGGAAACACCATATATTTT. Translated: CAISGQGSLRFSRYSGNTIYF.